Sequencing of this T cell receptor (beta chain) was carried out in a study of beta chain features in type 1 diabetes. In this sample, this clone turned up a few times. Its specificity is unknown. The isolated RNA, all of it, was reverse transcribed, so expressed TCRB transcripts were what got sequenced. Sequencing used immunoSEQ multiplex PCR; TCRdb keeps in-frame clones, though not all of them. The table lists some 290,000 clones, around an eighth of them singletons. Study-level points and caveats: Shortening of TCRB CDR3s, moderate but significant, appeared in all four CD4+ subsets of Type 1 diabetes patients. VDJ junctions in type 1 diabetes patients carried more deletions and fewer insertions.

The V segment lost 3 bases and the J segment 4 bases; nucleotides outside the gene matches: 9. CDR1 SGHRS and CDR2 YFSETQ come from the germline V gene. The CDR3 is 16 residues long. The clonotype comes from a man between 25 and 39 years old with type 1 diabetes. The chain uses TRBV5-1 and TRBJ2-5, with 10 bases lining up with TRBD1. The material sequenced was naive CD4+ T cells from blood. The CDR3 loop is CASSSGTWDRGETQYF. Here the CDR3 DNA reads TGCGCCAGCAGCTCGGGCACCTGGGACAGGGGAGAGACCCAGTACTTC.